This T cell receptor (beta chain) came from a study of early T cells in non-severe SARS-CoV-2 infection. Study-level information: From unsorted whole blood, bulk RNA was sequenced, and the chains remained unpaired. Findings and limits, study-wide: VDJdb matches were skewed toward anti-spike CD8 T cell responses.

With regard to this clonotype: Its antigen is undetermined.

There are 13 residues in the CDR3. Germline-derived CDR1 and CDR2 are SEHNR and FQNEAQ (reference sequence). V lost 4 bases and J lost 5; bases outside the gene matches: 4. Unique molecular identifiers tagged individual cDNA molecules. From the 5' RACE reads, TCRdb called clonotypes with MiXCR, one entry per CDR3 protein. This sample has about 72,000 distinct CDR3 sequences, with roughly 9.1% found just once. The sequence derives from an adult who was a healthcare worker with PCR-confirmed SARS-CoV-2 infection or an uninfected control (not recorded which). The rearrangement uses TRBV7-9 and TRBJ1-2; 7 bases match TRBD1. This specimen consisted of whole blood, obtained at baseline. This CDR3 reads CASSSQGVYGYTF. The CDR3 DNA sequence: TGTGCCAGCAGCTCCCAGGGGGTATATGGCTACACCTTC.